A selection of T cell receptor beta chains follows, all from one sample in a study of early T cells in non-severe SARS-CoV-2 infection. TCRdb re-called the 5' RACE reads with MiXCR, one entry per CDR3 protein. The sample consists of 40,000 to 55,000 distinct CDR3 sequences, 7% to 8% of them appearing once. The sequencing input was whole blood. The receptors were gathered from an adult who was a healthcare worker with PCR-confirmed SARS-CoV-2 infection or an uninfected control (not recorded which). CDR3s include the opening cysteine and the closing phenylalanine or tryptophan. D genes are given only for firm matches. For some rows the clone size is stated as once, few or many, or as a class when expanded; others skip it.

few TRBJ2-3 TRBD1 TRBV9 CASSVAQGATDTQYF TGTGCCAGCAGCGTAGCACAGGGGGCAACAGATACGCAGTATTTT
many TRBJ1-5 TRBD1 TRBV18 CASSPGDSGNQPQHF TGTGCCAGCTCACCGGGGGACAGTGGTAATCAGCCCCAGCATTTT
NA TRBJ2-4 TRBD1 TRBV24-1 CATSDSERRGQGQYF TGTGCCACCAGTGATTCTGAAAGGCGAGGACAGGGTCAGTACTTC
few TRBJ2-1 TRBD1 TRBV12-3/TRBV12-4 CASSISRDSYNEQFF TGTGCCAGCAGTATATCCCGGGACAGCTACAATGAGCAGTTCTTC
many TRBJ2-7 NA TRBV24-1 CATSDFRCGYF TGTGCCACCAGTGACTTTAGATGTGGGTACTTC
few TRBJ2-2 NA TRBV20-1 CSASSSGELFF TGCAGTGCTAGTAGTTCCGGGGAGCTGTTTTTT
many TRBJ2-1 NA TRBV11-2 CASSYRGRSSSSYNEQFF TGTGCCAGCAGCTATCGCGGGCGATCTAGCTCATCCTACAATGAGCAGTTCTTC
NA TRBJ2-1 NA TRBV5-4 CASSGPRGLRDNEQFF TGTGCCAGCAGCGGGCCAAGGGGACTGCGCGACAATGAGCAGTTCTTC
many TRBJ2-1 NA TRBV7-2 CASSLGQIYNEQFF TGTGCCAGCAGCTTAGGACAAATCTACAATGAGCAGTTCTTC
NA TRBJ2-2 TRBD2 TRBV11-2 CASSLGTRRTGELFF TGTGCCAGCAGCTTAGGGACTAGGCGTACCGGGGAGCTGTTTTTT
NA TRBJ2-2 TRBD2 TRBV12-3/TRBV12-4 CASSQLRGGNTGELFF TGTGCCAGCAGCCAACTGCGGGGGGGCAACACCGGGGAGCTGTTTTTT
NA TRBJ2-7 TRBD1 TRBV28 CASRPGQGIPYEQYF TGTGCCAGCAGGCCCGGACAGGGTATCCCCTACGAGCAGTACTTC
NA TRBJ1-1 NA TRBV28 CASSSGGAGTEAFF TGTGCCAGCAGTTCGGGGGGCGCGGGGACTGAAGCTTTCTTT
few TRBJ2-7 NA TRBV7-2 CASSLAGDPSSYEQYF TGTGCCAGCAGCTTAGCTGGGGATCCCAGCTCCTACGAGCAGTACTTC
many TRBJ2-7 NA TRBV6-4 CASSGGQFYEQYF TGTGCCAGCAGTGGAGGACAGTTCTACGAGCAGTACTTC
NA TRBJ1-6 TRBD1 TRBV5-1 CASRAGGDSPLHF TGCGCCAGCAGGGCAGGGGGCGATTCACCCCTCCACTTT
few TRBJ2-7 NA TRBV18 CASSRQRYEQYF TGTGCCAGCTCACGACAGAGGTACGAGCAGTACTTC